This TCR beta chain originates from a study of T cell responses to AZD1222 COVID-19 vaccine. Whole-study results and caveats: Donors, mostly white British, included more females; clonal diversity was possibly underestimated. Two doses of AZD1222 preceded a rise in Spike-specific TCR breadth and depth. The CD4 TCRs associated with vaccination extended across spike and predominated at 160-218 and 743-854. Sampling captured repertoires only after the peak T cell response.

On this clone: Its antigen is still unknown.

This CDR3 region has 18 residues. The V and J ends lost 0 bases and 5 bases, in that order; junction bases with no gene match: 14. Germline loops: CDR1 MGHRA, CDR2 YSYEKL. TCRdb's table, derived via immunoSEQ multiplex PCR, lists solely in-frame clones and lacks some. This sample has some 140,000 clones, with approximately 90% found just once. This chain connects TRBV4-1 to TRBJ1-1; 8 bases are shared with TRBD1. This material consisted of peripheral blood, taken on day 0 of AZD1222 vaccination. The sequence was obtained from an adult in good health. The CDR3 DNA reads as TGCGCCAGCAGCCAAGATTCACAGGGGGAGGCATGGAGGACTGAAGCTTTCTTT. Protein: CASSQDSQGEAWRTEAFF.